These 31 T cell receptor beta chains originate from one sample sequenced in a study of blood T cell repertoires in COVID-19. Repertoires were generated with immunoSEQ multiplex PCR, while TCRdb's copy carries only in-frame clones and drops some. The sample carries tens of thousands of clones, around 78% recorded once. Sequenced input: peripheral blood. The receptor set was obtained from a human donor in a cohort sampled during active COVID-19.

The V call is TRBV6-2 or TRBV6-3, the J call TRBJ2-7; unclear D gene. The CDR3 sequence is 14 residues long. The V gene lost 0 bases and the J gene lost 2 bases, with 8 bases spanning the gap. Germline CDR1 MNHEY, CDR2 SVGEGT. The CDR3 DNA follows: TGTGCCAGCAGTTACTCAGCAGGCACCTACGAGCAGTACGTC. Its protein product is CASSYSAGTYEQYV.

Only one count was recorded for this clone. This chain joins TRBV5-1 and TRBJ2-5; 9 nucleotides match TRBD2. V was clipped by 1 base and J by 2 bases; unmatched bases: 9. CDR1 SGHRS and CDR2 YFSETQ come from the germline V gene. CDR3 length equals 17 residues. The chain's CDR3 is CASSLYVGSGGQETQYF. For the CDR3, the DNA is TGCGCCAGCAGCTTGTACGTCGGTAGCGGGGGTCAAGAGACCCAGTACTTC.

The chain is built from TRBV9 and TRBJ1-6; TRBD1 agrees at 9 bases. Per germline, CDR1 SGDLS and CDR2 YYNGEE. CDR3 length equals 15 residues. V gave up 3 bases and J gave up 10 bases; unmatched junction bases: 8. Written as DNA, the CDR3 is TGTGCCAGCAGCGCTGGACAGGGGAGGGTGTCACCCCTCCACTTT. This gives the protein CASSAGQGRVSPLHF.

The chain couples TRBV11-2 to TRBJ2-5; 10 positions match TRBD2. Trimming cost V 8 bases and J 5 bases; bases outside gene matches: 8. Looked up from germline, CDR1 is SGHAT and CDR2 is FQNNGV. The CDR3 length is 14 residues. The CDR3, as DNA: TGTGCCAGCTCCCTGCTAGCGGGGGTTGAGACCCAGTACTTC. Translated, it gives CASSLLAGVETQYF.

The chain combines TRBV5-6 with TRBJ2-3; D may be TRBD2 (7 bases). This CDR3 contains 14 residues. V lost 4 bases to trimming and J lost 5 bases, with 14 bases between them. The germline V gene encodes CDR1 SGHDT and CDR2 YYEEEE. The CDR3 coding sequence is TGTGCCAGCAGCATGCGGGGGCGCAGAGATACGCAGTATTTT. It yields the protein CASSMRGRRDTQYF.

This clone was observed a single time. The chain has TRBV30 and TRBJ2-1; 7 nucleotides align to TRBD1. This CDR3 comprises 13 residues. Germline V gives CDR1 GTSNPN, CDR2 SVGIG (reference sequence). Unmatched junction bases numbered 7, after V lost 2 bases and J lost 9 bases. Written as DNA, the CDR3 is TGTGCCTGGAGTCTTGAAAGGGACAGTGAGCAGTTCTTC. Residues: CAWSLERDSEQFF.

The chain combines TRBV5-4 with TRBJ2-1; weak D call: TRBD1 (6 bases). V was clipped by 2 bases and J by 8 bases, with 11 bases between them. There are 13 residues in the CDR3. Germline V lookup: CDR1 SGHNT, CDR2 YYREEE (reference sequence). The CDR3, as DNA: TGTGCCAGCAGCTTATCTCAGGGGTATGAGCAGTTCTTC. Its protein is CASSLSQGYEQFF.

This clone was found many times. The rearrangement joins TRBV4-1 to TRBJ1-1; D is undetermined. The germline CDR1 and CDR2 sequences are MGHRA and YSYEKL. The CDR3 runs to 14 residues. Trimming removed 2 bases from V and 1 base from J, with 8 bases in between. The CDR3 protein is CASSQLDWNTEAFF. In DNA form, the CDR3 reads TGCGCCAGCAGCCAACTCGACTGGAACACTGAAGCTTTCTTT.

This clone appeared a few times. J is TRBJ2-1 and V is TRBV6-5; 16 bases align to TRBD2. This CDR3 contains 15 residues. The V gene end was trimmed by 8 bases and the J gene end by 10 bases; junction bases not matched to a gene: 8. CDR1 is MNHEY and CDR2 is SVGAGI in the germline V gene. Written as DNA, the CDR3 is TGTGCCAGCGCCAGGGGACTAGCGGGGGGGAAGGAGCAGTTCTTC. It yields the protein CASARGLAGGKEQFF.

The rearrangement joins TRBV9 to TRBJ2-3, with D perhaps matching TRBD2 (7 bases). Germline-derived CDR1 and CDR2 are SGDLS and YYNGEE. The CDR3 length is 15 residues. The V end was cut by 0 bases, the J end by 5 bases, with 13 bases between. CDR3 region: CASSVVAGAGDTQYF. DNA for the CDR3: TGTGCCAGCAGCGTAGTGGCGGGGGCCGGAGATACGCAGTATTTT.

V gene TRBV10-1 combines with J gene TRBJ2-7, with D maybe TRBD2 (6 bases). Per germline, CDR1 WNHNN and CDR2 SYGVQD (reference sequence). CDR3 size: 17 residues. Trimming took off 1 base at V and 0 bases at J, with 16 bases between the two ends. CDR3 region: CASSELEEGPRSYEQYV. The CDR3 nucleotides read TGCGCCAGCAGTGAGTTGGAGGAGGGTCCCCGCTCCTACGAGCAGTACGTC.

The J gene is TRBJ1-4, the V gene TRBV25-1; no firm D call. The CDR3 covers 12 residues. V was trimmed by 7 bases and J by 1 base, leaving 4 bases between them. The germline V gene has CDR1 MGHDK and CDR2 SYGVNS. The CDR3 here is CASTGTNEKLFF. As DNA, the CDR3 is TGTGCCAGCACCGGAACTAATGAAAAACTGTTTTTT.

This chain links TRBV19 with TRBJ1-1, with D possibly matching TRBD1 (6 bases). This CDR3 comprises 15 residues. Deletions cut 7 bases from V and 5 bases from J, with 20 bases between. Germline CDR1 and CDR2: LNHDA and SQIVND (reference sequence). The CDR3 protein is CASTPGHTRRTEAFF. CDR3 nucleotides: TGTGCCAGTACCCCGGGACACACCCGAAGGACTGAAGCTTTCTTT.

This clone was observed a single time. The chain has TRBV2 and TRBJ2-7, with D tentatively TRBD2 (6 bases). Germline V lookup: CDR1 SNHLY, CDR2 FYNNEI. Trimming shortened V by 4 bases and J by 2 bases, and 27 bases separated the two germline ends. The CDR3 is 19 amino acids. The CDR3: CASSAPSPPLEGPPYEQYV. The CDR3 DNA reads as TGTGCCAGCAGTGCACCCTCCCCACCTTTGGAGGGCCCGCCCTACGAGCAGTACGTC.

The rearrangement links TRBV3-1 (or the pseudogene TRBV3-2) to TRBJ2-5; 7 bases are shared with TRBD1. The length of the CDR3 is 14 residues. V was clipped by 4 bases and J by 5 bases; unmatched bases: 7. Germline V gene sequence: CDR1 LGHDT, CDR2 YNNKEL (reference sequence). The CDR3 coding sequence is TGTGCCAGCAGCCCTGACAGGGTAGGGGAGACCCAGTACTTC. It yields the protein CASSPDRVGETQYF.

The chain recombines TRBV5-1 with TRBJ1-3, with a possible D match to TRBD1 (6 bases). This CDR3 contains 15 residues. V lost 4 bases to trimming and J lost 4 bases, with 15 bases between them. The germline gives CDR1 SGHRS, CDR2 YFSETQ. CDR3 in amino acids: CASSPRGRGGNTIYF. CDR3 in DNA: TGCGCCAGCAGCCCCCGAGGCAGGGGAGGAAACACCATATATTTT.

This clone was seen a single time. This sequence joins TRBV9 and TRBJ2-1; unclear D gene. The germline gives CDR1 SGDLS, CDR2 YYNGEE. Trimming cost V 4 bases and J 0 bases, with 5 bases left between them. The CDR3 has 13 residues. CDR3 sequence reads: CASSTGSYNEQFF. In DNA form, the CDR3 reads TGTGCCAGCAGCACCGGCTCCTACAATGAGCAGTTCTTC. Full variable domain (missing parts from reference TRBV9 and TRBJ2-1): DSGVTQTPKHLITATGQRVTLRCSPRSGDLSVYWYQQSLDQGLQFLIQYYNGEERAKGNILERFSAQQFPDLHSELNLSSLELGDSALYFCASSTGSYNEQFFGPGTRLTVL.

To note about this clone: The sample has other DNA sequences that encode this CDR3 too. The rearrangement links TRBV4-2 to TRBJ1-1, with D hard to call. The CDR3 runs to 14 residues. Germline CDR1 reads LGHNA; CDR2 reads YNFKEQ. V was shortened by 1 base and J by 1 base, with 7 bases between the two germline ends. In nucleotides, the CDR3 is TGTGCCAGCAGCCAAGTCTCCTCGAACACTGAAGCTTTCTTT. Amino acid sequence: CASSQVSSNTEAFF.

This chain links TRBV7-9 with TRBJ1-2; D is perhaps TRBD1 (5 bases). Looked up from germline, CDR1 is SEHNR and CDR2 is FQNEAQ (reference sequence). V gave up 4 bases and J gave up 0 bases, with 24 bases separating them. This CDR3 region has 19 residues. The CDR3 loop is CASSSGDSSTTVANYGYTF. CDR3 nucleotides: TGTGCCAGCAGCTCTGGGGACTCTAGTACTACAGTCGCTAACTATGGCTACACCTTC.

This clone was seen repeatedly, ten times or more. This sequence joins TRBV28 and TRBJ1-2; unclear D gene. V was cut by 3 bases and J by 3 bases, with 8 bases left in between. The CDR3 spans 13 residues. CDR1 is MDHEN and CDR2 is SYDVKM in the germline V gene. The DNA of the CDR3 is TGTGCCAGCAGTTTGGGAGAAGACTATGGCTACACCTTC. It yields the protein CASSLGEDYGYTF.

This clone has only a few counts. The J gene is TRBJ2-5, the V gene TRBV6-2 or TRBV6-3, with TRBD2 matching 9 bases. CDR3 length: 15 amino acids. J gave up 1 base and V 1 base, and 1 base lay outside the gene matches. The germline gives CDR1 MNHEY, CDR2 SVGEGT. The CDR3 bases are TGTGCCAGCAGTTACTTAGCGGGAGCCCAAGAGACCCAGTACTTC. Its translation is CASSYLAGAQETQYF.

The gene calls are TRBV10-2 and TRBJ2-1; 12 bases map to TRBD2. Germline assignment: CDR1 WSHSY and CDR2 SAAADI. V was clipped by 2 bases and J by 5 bases; unmatched bases: 10. The CDR3 sequence is 18 residues long. In DNA, the CDR3 is TGCGCCAGCAGTGAGACTCTAGCGGGAGGGCATGACGACAATGAGCAGTTCTTC. It translates to CASSETLAGGHDDNEQFF.

The chain carries TRBV7-6 and TRBJ2-5; TRBD1 matches 7 bases. With V trimmed by 8 bases and J by 1 base, 10 bases remained unmatched. The CDR3 consists of 15 residues. Germline V gene lookup returns CDR1 SGHVS and CDR2 FNYEAQ. The CDR3 is CASGRRTGPQETQYF. CDR3 sequence (DNA): TGTGCCAGCGGTAGACGGACAGGCCCCCAAGAGACCCAGTACTTC. The variable domain in full, with the rest retrieved from reference TRBV7-6 and TRBJ2-5, is GAGVSQSPRYKVTKRGQDVALRCDPISGHVSLYWYRQALGQGPEFLTYFNYEAQQDKSGLPNDRFSAERPEGSISTLTIQRTEQRDSAMYRCASGRRTGPQETQYFGPGTRLLVL.

This clone is a singleton in its sample. This sequence joins TRBV2 and TRBJ2-7; D remains unclear. V was trimmed by 2 bases and J by 2 bases, leaving 7 bases between them. Germline CDR1 is SNHLY and CDR2 is FYNNEI. The CDR3 loop spans 13 amino acids. In DNA form, the CDR3 reads TGTGCCAGCAGTGAAAGCCCACCCTACGAGCAGTACGTC. This gives the protein CASSESPPYEQYV.

This chain joins TRBV5-4 and TRBJ1-1; 7 positions match TRBD1. The CDR3 runs to 16 residues. Germline CDR1 is SGHNT and CDR2 is YYREEE (reference sequence). Trimming at V came to 4 bases and at J to 3 bases, leaving 12 bases not matched to a gene. This CDR3 reads CASSEQGLPLDTEAFF. The CDR3 DNA sequence: TGTGCCAGCAGCGAACAGGGGCTACCGTTGGACACTGAAGCTTTCTTT.

This chain joins TRBV5-1 and TRBJ1-1, with D maybe TRBD1 (6 bases). V dropped 2 bases and J dropped 0 bases, with 8 bases sitting between them. Looked up from germline, CDR1 is SGHRS and CDR2 is YFSETQ. The CDR3 is made up of 14 amino acids. CDR3 protein: CASSLQGMNTEAFF. In DNA, the CDR3 is TGCGCCAGCAGCTTACAGGGAATGAACACTGAAGCTTTCTTT.

This sequence joins TRBV28 and TRBJ1-3, with D possibly matching TRBD1 (5 bases). V lost 4 bases and J 0 bases, leaving 10 bases between the germline ends. The CDR3 totals 15 residues. The V gene's germline CDR1 is MDHEN and CDR2 SYDVKM. CDR3 region: CASSSTGFSGNTIYF. The CDR3 DNA follows: TGTGCCAGCAGTTCCACAGGTTTCTCTGGAAACACCATATATTTT.

The V gene is TRBV5-1, the J gene TRBJ2-1, with 10 bases that match TRBD2. Germline-derived CDR1 and CDR2 are SGHRS and YFSETQ. CDR3 size: 16 residues. V shed 0 bases, J shed 4 bases, and the junction held 4 bases outside the gene matches. The CDR3 bases are TGCGCCAGCAGCTTGGTGGGGACTAGCGTTTACAATGAGCAGTTCTTC. Translated: CASSLVGTSVYNEQFF.

The chain uses TRBV5-1 and TRBJ1-1, with TRBD1 matching 9 bases. CDR1 is SGHRS, CDR2 YFSETQ, per germline. The length of the CDR3 is 14 residues. Trimming took 4 bases from V and 0 from J; bases not matched to a gene: 1. In DNA, the CDR3 is TGCGCCAGCAGCGGGACAGGGTTGAACACTGAAGCTTTCTTT. This translates into CASSGTGLNTEAFF. The entire variable domain, with the rest obtained from reference TRBV5-1 and TRBJ1-1, is as follows: KAGVTQTPRYLIKTRGQQVTLSCSPISGHRSVSWYQQTPGQGLQFLFEYFSETQRNKGNFPGRFSGRQFSNSRSEMNVSTLELGDSALYLCASSGTGLNTEAFFGQGTRLTVV.

This clone has only one observation. The gene calls are TRBV5-1 and TRBJ1-3; D possibly corresponds to TRBD1 (5 bases). The CDR3 totals 16 residues. CDR1 and CDR2 (germline): SGHRS, YFSETQ. Trimming left V 0 bases short and J 3 bases short, with 13 bases between. DNA of the CDR3: TGCGCCAGCAGCTTGGAGGCAGGGTGGAATGGAAACACCATATATTTT. Translation gives CASSLEAGWNGNTIYF.

This clone was detected only a few times. This chain joins TRBV7-9 and TRBJ2-1; no firm D call. Trimming removed 0 bases from V and 10 bases from J, with 19 bases in between. This CDR3 is built from 16 residues. Germline-derived CDR1 and CDR2 are SEHNR and FQNEAQ (reference sequence). CDR3 in amino acids: CASSLASRAGPREQFF. As DNA, the CDR3 is TGTGCCAGCAGCTTAGCCTCTCGTGCCGGCCCCAGGGAGCAGTTCTTC.